This note documents a single T cell receptor beta chain sequence. Its matching antigen is unknown. CDR3 size: 16 residues. V lost 5 bases, J lost 1 base, and 5 bases stayed unmatched. Germline V gene sequence: CDR1 SEHNR, CDR2 FQNEAQ (reference sequence). This sample stems from a study of T cell responses to AZD1222 COVID-19 vaccine. Points from the study as a whole: Only a handful of people who got AZD1222 tested seropositive at baseline.

TCRdb's table, derived via immunoSEQ multiplex PCR, lists solely in-frame clones and lacks some. The sample lists over 100,000 clones; 86% were seen once. This sequence originates from an adult in good health. The chain has TRBV7-9 and TRBJ1-4; 9 bases match TRBD1. The sequencing used peripheral blood, collected on day 0 of AZD1222 vaccination. In DNA form, the CDR3 reads TGTGCCAGCAGCATGGGACAGGGCTTAACTAATGAAAAACTGTTTTTT. Its protein product is CASSMGQGLTNEKLFF.